This TCR beta chain was found in a study of T-cell memory formation after mild COVID-19. Study as a whole: Clusters of TCRs were largely donor specific. Study results and caveats: CD4+ contracting clones were found mainly in CM and EM, and CD8+ ones in EMRA.

The CDR3 runs to 16 residues. The V gene end was trimmed by 6 bases and the J gene end by 2 bases; junction bases not matched to a gene: 11. CDR1 is MNHEY, CDR2 SVGEGT, per germline. 5'RACE, which relied on constant-segment primers, yielded TCR alpha and TCR beta cDNA libraries carrying sample barcodes and UMIs. A single record per CDR3 protein comes from TCRdb applying MiXCR to the 5' RACE reads. This sample has approximately 350,000 distinct CDR3 sequences, with 10% to 15% found just once. For this clonotype: As yet, its antigen is unknown.

Sequenced: PBMCs or a T cell subset sorted from them (not recorded which). J is TRBJ2-3 and V is TRBV6-2 or TRBV6-3; the match to TRBD2 covers 7 bases. This TCR was sampled from a man younger than 30 who had mild COVID-19 (a few samples of this study predate the infection). Cell type and time point are not known. CDR3 sequence (DNA): TGTGCCAGCAGACCCGGCCTAGCGGTCTACACAGATACGCAGTATTTT. Residues: CASRPGLAVYTDTQYF.